In its sample, the clone carrying this TCR beta chain was seen a few times. The CDR3 extends over 15 amino acids. Germline CDR1 and CDR2: MNHEY and SVGAGI. With 6 bases removed from V and 0 bases from J, the gap between germline ends came to 15 bases. Original handling: Estimation of nucleated cell counts was performed using reference gene primer amplification. Libraries were prepared by immunoSEQ multiplex PCR; TCRdb keeps only in-frame clonotypes and omits some of them. V and J calls and clone size follow that table, whereas D and trimming were derived from the DNA. The profile shows about 84,000 clones, over 80% of them singletons. The source of the sample is a study of blood T cell repertoires in COVID-19. Study information: From the United States, Italy and Spain came samples of acute and convalescent COVID-19. T cells, B-cell-depleted T cells, or PBMCs provided the cDNA or gDNA that served as material.

The TCR originated in a woman of 80 years or more with acute or convalescent COVID-19. Sequenced: peripheral blood. The chain has TRBV6-5 and TRBJ2-7, with D possibly matching TRBD2 (6 bases). The CDR3 protein is CASSAGTGSSYEQYF. CDR3 sequence (DNA): TGTGCCAGCAGCGCCGGGACTGGAAGCTCCTACGAGCAGTACTTC.